The 26 T cell receptor beta chains in this list originate from one sample, sequenced in a study of tissue T cells after allogeneic stem cell transplantation (dated by TCRdb to 2022 to 2024). The sample's time point label, in plain terms: mouse harvest day 7 after allogeneic transplant. Each mouse graft, delivered by tail vein injection, combined 10^6 splenic CD5+ T cells with 10^7 T-cell-depleted bone marrow cells. Library creation used the immunoSEQ multiplex PCR assay. TCRdb provides this immuneACCESS table in a form limited to in-frame rearrangements. Some clones are lacking; in checked studies, under half of them reflect an unresolved V gene, and why the rest are absent is not known. The sample table shows several thousand clones, and roughly 46% are seen once. The ten largest clones represent approximately 6.1% of the sample. The sequenced sample was gut tissue. The origin of the receptors is a female BALB/c mouse given C57BL/6 T cells with graft-versus-host disease after an allogeneic hematopoietic cell transplant.

As for this clone: Mouse gene names apply. The read halts 1 residue ahead of the CDR3 end, with the missing end drawn from the germline J gene. The chain recombines TRBV23 with TRBJ1-5. CDR3 length equals 13 residues. Looked up from germline, CDR1 is KGHTA and CDR2 is FQNQQP. This chain's CDR3 is CSSSQNPNQAPLF. The sequenced CDR3 bases are TGCTCCAGCAGTCAAAATCCGAACCAGGCTCCGCTT.

Regarding this clone: Gene names are the mouse ones. The read ends 1 residue shy of where the CDR3 ends; the end is completed using the germline J gene. The chain uses TRBV26 and TRBJ1-1; possibly TRBD1 for D (5 bases). CDR1 is KGHPV, CDR2 FQNQEV, per germline (reference sequence). The CDR3 contains 14 residues. V was shortened by 1 base and J by 3 bases, with 9 bases between the two germline ends. The CDR3 protein is CASSLWGGDTEVFF. Partial CDR3 DNA: TGTGCCAGCAGTCTGTGGGGAGGGGACACAGAAGTCTTC.

This clone was observed a handful of times. The genes and germline here are from mouse. Coverage ceases 1 residue before the CDR3 finishes, and the germline J gene fills in the end. This sample includes further DNA sequences coding for the same CDR3. V is TRBV13-2 and J is TRBJ2-4; D gene ambiguous. The CDR3 runs to 14 residues. CDR1 is NNHNN, CDR2 SYGAGS, per germline (reference sequence). V shed 0 bases and J shed 0 bases, with 5 bases lying between them. CDR3 DNA, as far as it was read: TGTGCCAGCGGTGATGCGGGGAGTCAAAACACCTTGTAC. Translating it yields CASGDAGSQNTLY. The entire CDR3 reads CASGDAGSQNTLYF.

A note on this clone: Mouse names are used for the genes. Read sequence stops 1 residue before the CDR3 end, and the germline J gene provides the missing end. The chain uses TRBV26 and TRBJ1-6, with TRBD1 as a possible D gene (5 bases). TRBJ1-6 is an ORF, and what it does is uncertain. The V end lost 2 bases, the J end lost 2 bases, and 7 bases lay between the germline ends. The length of the CDR3 is 15 residues. The germline V gene has CDR1 KGHPV and CDR2 FQNQEV (reference sequence). This CDR3 is CASSLEGTYNSPLYF. CDR3 DNA, as far as it was read: TGTGCCAGCAGTCTGGAGGGGACCTATAATTCGCCCCTCTAC.

Note on this clone: The genes and germline here are from mouse. The CDR3 goes on 1 residue after the read ends, and that part is filled in from the germline J gene. The chain is built from TRBV26 and TRBJ1-1; no reliable D call. Germline-derived CDR1 and CDR2 are KGHPV and FQNQEV (reference sequence). The V end lost 4 bases, the J end lost 1 base, and 7 bases lay between the germline ends. The CDR3 is made up of 13 amino acids. The DNA read from the CDR3 is TGTGCCAGCAGTCGACAAGTAAACACAGAAGTCTTC. Translating it yields CASSRQVNTEVF. The full CDR3 is CASSRQVNTEVFF.

Regarding this clone: At one end, the junction sequence differs from germline, possibly due to a read error. The genes are named according to mouse. The read is 1 residue too short to cover the CDR3 end, so that end is filled in from the germline J gene. This chain joins TRBV13-3 and TRBJ2-2, with 12 bases lining up with TRBD2. CDR3 length: 16 amino acids. Germline assignment: CDR1 NNHDY and CDR2 SYVADS. CDR3 bases read: TGTGCCAGCAACAGGGACTGGGGGGTTAACATCGGGCAGCTCTAC. Translation gives CASNRDWGVNIGQLY. The full CDR3 reads CASNRDWGVNIGQLYF.

Turning to this clone: Gene names denote mouse genes. The CDR3 end lies 1 residue beyond the end of the read and is filled in from the germline J gene. V is TRBV13-3 and J is TRBJ2-7, with 11 bases identical to TRBD2. The junction had 4 bases not matched to a gene; V was cut back by 5 bases and J by 0 bases. CDR3 size: 15 residues. From germline, CDR1 is NNHDY and CDR2 SYVADS. The CDR3 sequence: CASRDWGASSYEQYF. CDR3 bases read: TGTGCCAGCAGGGACTGGGGGGCGAGCTCCTATGAACAGTAC.

In regard to this clone: The genes and germline here are from mouse. From the germline J gene comes the end of the CDR3, since the read stops 1 residue before it. This chain joins TRBV26 and TRBJ2-1, with 13 positions matching TRBD2. Germline V gene data show CDR1 as KGHPV and CDR2 as FQNQEV (reference sequence). This CDR3 contains 16 residues. V trimming: 1 base; J trimming: 4 bases; junction bases outside the gene matches: 1. CDR3 DNA, as far as it was read: TGTGCCAGCAGTCTGTTGGGACTGGGGGGGTATGCTGAGCAGTTC. Translating it yields CASSLLGLGGYAEQF. The full CDR3 reads CASSLLGLGGYAEQFF.

This clone was seen a handful of times. Germline and genes: mouse. The read comes to an end 1 residue before the CDR3 does, leaving the germline J gene to fill in the end. The J gene is TRBJ2-7, the V gene TRBV26; 10 positions match TRBD1. This CDR3 region has 14 residues. The germline V gene has CDR1 KGHPV and CDR2 FQNQEV (reference sequence). Germline trimming cut 4 bases from V and 4 bases from J; bases unmatched to any gene: 4. Partial CDR3 DNA: TGTGCCAGCAGTCGGAGGGACAGGGGATATGAACAGTAC. This translates into CASSRRDRGYEQY. The complete CDR3 protein is CASSRRDRGYEQYF.

In the case of this clone: Gene names are the mouse ones. The read falls 1 residue short of the CDR3 end, and the missing part is taken from the germline J gene. The J gene is TRBJ2-4, the V gene TRBV19, with TRBD2 matching over 7 bases. CDR3 length equals 15 residues. Germline values: CDR1 FNHDT, CDR2 SITEND (reference sequence). V lost 5 bases and J lost 0; bases outside the gene matches: 6. CDR3 DNA (partial): TGTGCCAGCAGCCCATGGGGGGTTAGTCAAAACACCTTGTAC. Translation: CASSPWGVSQNTLY. The full CDR3 protein reads CASSPWGVSQNTLYF.

Comment on this clone: Gene names and germline match the mouse. The read terminates 1 residue ahead of where the CDR3 ends, so the germline J gene completes it. The rearrangement uses TRBV26 and TRBJ1-6; D ambiguous. TRBJ1-6 is an ORF; its function is uncertain. Germline assignment: CDR1 KGHPV and CDR2 FQNQEV (reference sequence). The V end lost 2 bases, the J end lost 3 bases, and 5 bases lay between the germline ends. The CDR3 covers 14 residues. CDR3: CASSLINYNSPLYF. The CDR3 bases that were read are TGTGCCAGCAGTCTGATCAACTATAATTCGCCCCTCTAC.

A word on this clone: The gene names here belong to mouse. The CDR3 end is not reached by the read, which stops 1 residue before it; the germline J gene fills it in. The J gene is TRBJ1-4, the V gene TRBV26; unclear D gene. Trimming took off 3 bases at V and 4 bases at J, with 3 bases between the two ends. Germline V lookup: CDR1 KGHPV, CDR2 FQNQEV (reference sequence). This CDR3 has 12 residues. The CDR3 bases that were read are TGTGCCAGCAGTCTCTTCAACGAAAGATTATTT. As protein: CASSLFNERLF. The CDR3, in full, reads CASSLFNERLFF. Full variable domain (missing parts from reference TRBV26 and TRBJ1-4): NSKVIQTPRYLVKGQGQKAKMRCIPEKGHPVVFWYQQNKNNEFKFLINFQNQEVLQQIDMTEKRFSAECPSNSPCSLEIQSSEAGDSALYLCASSLFNERLFFGHGTKLSVL.

This clone was detected a few times. These gene names are mouse names. The read ends 1 residue shy of where the CDR3 ends; the end is completed using the germline J gene. V usage is TRBV26 and J usage is TRBJ2-7; D remains unclear. CDR1 and CDR2 from the germline V gene are KGHPV and FQNQEV (reference sequence). CDR3 length equals 14 residues. V was cut by 2 bases and J by 0 bases, with 8 bases left in between. CDR3 DNA (partial): TGTGCCAGCAGTCTGAGAAGGAGCTCCTATGAACAGTAC. It translates to CASSLRRSSYEQY. The whole CDR3 sequence is CASSLRRSSYEQYF.

Of note for this clone: Germline and genes: mouse. The DNA ends 1 residue before the CDR3 does, and the rest of the CDR3 is filled in from the germline J gene. J is TRBJ2-7 and V is TRBV19; the match to TRBD2 covers 14 bases. The CDR3 length is 15 residues. Trimming at V came to 4 bases and at J to 4 bases, leaving 4 bases not matched to a gene. Looked up from germline, CDR1 is FNHDT and CDR2 is SITEND (reference sequence). Incomplete CDR3 DNA: TGTGCCAGCAGTCGGGACTGGGGGGGCGCTTATGAACAGTAC. The encoded protein is CASSRDWGGAYEQY. The full-length CDR3 reads as CASSRDWGGAYEQYF.

As concerns this clone: The germline and genes are mouse ones. The observed sequence ends 1 residue before the CDR3 terminus, with the missing tail filled in from the germline J gene. The gene calls are TRBV26 and TRBJ1-1, with D perhaps matching TRBD1 (5 bases). The CDR3 consists of 13 residues. The germline V gene encodes CDR1 KGHPV and CDR2 FQNQEV (reference sequence). The germline V and J ends were trimmed by 4 bases and 1 base, with 7 bases remaining between them. The DNA read from the CDR3 is TGTGCCAGCAGTCAAGGACAAAACACAGAAGTCTTC. Translating gives CASSQGQNTEVF. The full CDR3 is CASSQGQNTEVFF.

This clone has a handful of counts. Gene labels here are mouse ones. The read ends 1 residue early relative to the CDR3; the germline J gene fills the gap. The V gene is TRBV26, the J gene TRBJ1-4; 7 bases are shared with TRBD1. The CDR3 totals 15 residues. From germline, CDR1 is KGHPV and CDR2 FQNQEV (reference sequence). Trimming cost V 2 bases and J 4 bases; bases outside gene matches: 4. The CDR3 bases that were read are TGTGCCAGCAGTCTGACAGGGGCGGGCAACGAAAGATTATTT. This translates into CASSLTGAGNERLF. The entire CDR3 sequence reads CASSLTGAGNERLFF.

With respect to this clone: Mouse gene names apply. The CDR3 end is not reached by the read, which stops 1 residue before it; the germline J gene fills it in. The chain recombines TRBV30 with TRBJ2-1; 7 bases agree with TRBD2. From germline, CDR1 is SQVVS and CDR2 ANEGSEA. V was pared by 1 base and J by 3 bases, with 0 bases of the junction left unmatched. The CDR3 extends over 13 amino acids. The DNA read from the CDR3 is TGTAGTTCTAGAGGGGGGGGCTATGCTGAGCAGTTC. It specifies CSSRGGGYAEQF. The CDR3 reads in full as CSSRGGGYAEQFF.

On this clone itself: Gene and germline names: mouse. Read sequence stops 1 residue before the CDR3 end, and the germline J gene provides the missing end. The J gene is TRBJ2-7, the V gene TRBV26; D not certain. The CDR3 has 11 amino acids. Germline lookup yields CDR1 KGHPV and CDR2 FQNQEV (reference sequence). Trimming left V 4 bases short and J 4 bases short, with 5 bases between. The CDR3 loop is CASSQDYEQYF. The sequenced CDR3 bases are TGTGCCAGCAGTCAGGATTATGAACAGTAC.

Points on this clone: Gene and germline names: mouse. The read comes to an end 1 residue before the CDR3 does, leaving the germline J gene to fill in the end. The V call is TRBV31, the J call TRBJ2-1; the match to TRBD1 covers 7 bases. Germline V gene data show CDR1 as GKSSPN and CDR2 as SITVG. Trimming removed 5 bases from V and 2 bases from J; junction bases left unmatched: 0. The CDR3 spans 12 residues. The CDR3: CAWGTDYAEQFF. The DNA read from the CDR3 is TGTGCCTGGGGGACAGACTATGCTGAGCAGTTC.

Remarks on this clone: Gene labels here are mouse ones. The read halts 1 residue ahead of the CDR3 end, with the missing end drawn from the germline J gene. The V gene is TRBV3, the J gene TRBJ2-1; 8 bases fit TRBD1. With V trimmed by 4 bases and J by 4 bases, 6 bases remained unmatched. Germline V lookup: CDR1 SNHLY, CDR2 FYNGKV (reference sequence). The CDR3 has 15 residues. CDR3 amino acids: CASSSDRGGYAEQFF. The sequenced part of the CDR3 DNA is TGTGCCAGCAGCTCAGACAGGGGAGGGTATGCTGAGCAGTTC. The full variable domain, its missing parts supplied by reference TRBV3 and TRBJ2-1, is GPKVLQIPSHQIIDMGQMVTLNCDPVSNHLYFYWYKQILGQQMEFLVNFYNGKVMEKSKLFKDQFSVERPDGSYFTLKIQPTALEDSAVYFCASSSDRGGYAEQFFGPGTRLTVL.

For this clone: Gene names denote mouse genes. The read terminates 1 residue ahead of where the CDR3 ends, so the germline J gene completes it. This chain connects TRBV26 to TRBJ1-3; D perhaps matches TRBD1 (6 bases). Germline CDR1 and CDR2: KGHPV and FQNQEV (reference sequence). V lost 4 bases, J lost 2 bases, and 9 bases lay in between. The length of the CDR3 is 14 residues. The CDR3 loop reads CASSRGGAGNTLYF. CDR3 DNA, as far as it was read: TGTGCCAGCAGTCGCGGGGGCGCTGGAAATACGCTCTAT.

A note on this clone: Gene labels here are mouse ones. The CDR3 is cut off 1 residue early in the read; its end comes from the germline J gene. This rearrangement joins TRBV26 to TRBJ2-4, with TRBD2 matching 9 bases. J lost 2 bases, V lost 4 bases, and 1 base had no gene match. Germline V lookup: CDR1 KGHPV, CDR2 FQNQEV (reference sequence). The length of the CDR3 is 14 residues. The CDR3 spells CASSRTGVQNTLYF. Partial CDR3 DNA: TGTGCCAGCAGTCGGACTGGGGTTCAAAACACCTTGTAC.

As to this clone: Gene names are the mouse ones. The CDR3 end is not reached by the read, which stops 1 residue before it; the germline J gene fills it in. The V call is TRBV3, the J call TRBJ2-3, with TRBD2 as a possible D gene (5 bases). CDR3 length: 15 amino acids. Trimming pared 1 base from V and 1 base from J, leaving 9 bases between. CDR1 and CDR2 from the germline V gene are SNHLY and FYNGKV (reference sequence). CDR3 sequence: CASSLGWGGAETLYF. Partial CDR3 DNA: TGTGCCAGCAGCTTAGGGTGGGGTGGTGCAGAAACGCTGTAT.

About this clone: Genes and germline come from the mouse. The CDR3 goes on 1 residue after the read ends, and that part is filled in from the germline J gene. The rearrangement links TRBV13-3 to TRBJ2-7, with 8 positions matching TRBD2. This CDR3 region has 10 residues. The junction had 1 base not matched to a gene; V was cut back by 9 bases and J by 5 bases. Germline CDR1 is NNHDY and CDR2 is SYVADS. The CDR3 loop is CAKLGDEQYF. The CDR3 DNA, read in part, is TGTGCCAAACTGGGGGATGAACAGTAC.

Regarding this clone: The germline and genes are mouse ones. The DNA ends 1 residue before the CDR3 does, and the rest of the CDR3 is filled in from the germline J gene. The chain couples TRBV26 to TRBJ2-5, with TRBD1 identical over 7 bases. Germline assignment: CDR1 KGHPV and CDR2 FQNQEV (reference sequence). The CDR3 has 13 residues. The V segment lost 2 bases and the J segment 6 bases; nucleotides outside the gene matches: 2. The sequenced CDR3 bases are TGTGCCAGCAGTCTGGTCAGGGGGGACACCCAGTAC. Encoded protein: CASSLVRGDTQY. In full, the CDR3 is CASSLVRGDTQYF.

Notes on this clone: The gene names given are mouse names. The read finishes 1 residue shy of the CDR3 end, and the germline J gene is used to complete it. The V and J genes are TRBV26 and TRBJ2-3; D gene unclear. The CDR3 contains 13 residues. Germline V gene sequence: CDR1 KGHPV, CDR2 FQNQEV (reference sequence). With 0 bases removed from V and 5 bases from J, the gap between germline ends came to 6 bases. CDR3 region: CASSLSTIETLYF. The sequenced CDR3 bases are TGTGCCAGCAGTCTGTCAACAATAGAAACGCTGTAT.